These T cell receptor beta chains were read from a single sample in a study of T cell repertoires in cytomegalovirus infection. TCRdb reanalysed the reads using MiXCR and keeps one entry per CDR3 protein. The table shows roughly 600,000 distinct CDR3 sequences, with 24% occurring only once. The sample consisted of CD8+ T cells from PBMCs. The receptor set was obtained from a human donor in good health (CMV status not recorded). Some clones in this sample may be carry-over from other donors' samples. CDR3s include the opening cysteine and the closing phenylalanine or tryptophan. A D gene is named only where the DNA matches it firmly. Expanded clones get a size class; other rows say once, few or many, or leave the size out.

J gene	D gene	V gene	clone size	CDR3 DNA	CDR3 protein
TRBJ2-1	-	TRBV28	-	TGTGCCAGCAGTTTGTATAATGGAGGGGTGGACAATGAGCAGTTCTTC	CASSLYNGGVDNEQFF
TRBJ1-1	-	TRBV7-2	many	TGTGCCAGCAGCTTAGCCTTTGAAGCTTTCTTT	CASSLAFEAFF
TRBJ2-3	-	TRBV28	few	TGTGCCAGCAGTTCTAATCTGGGTGAACGAAGCACAGATACGCAGTATTTT	CASSSNLGERSTDTQYF
TRBJ2-5	-	TRBV7-2	many	TGTGCCAGCAGCTTAGGACCGTATTACGAAGAGACCCAGTACTTC	CASSLGPYYEETQYF
TRBJ1-5	-	TRBV27	many	TGTGCCACGGCACGGGCAGGGGTTCAGCCCCAGCATTTT	CATARAGVQPQHF
TRBJ1-1	-	TRBV6-2/TRBV6-3	few	TGTGCCAGCAGTTACGACATACCCCCCGAAGCTTTCTTT	CASSYDIPPEAFF
TRBJ2-3	-	TRBV7-2	many	TGTGCCAGCAGCCCCTGGGCGGATACGCAGTATTTT	CASSPWADTQYF
TRBJ1-6	TRBD1	TRBV7-9	few	TGTGCCAGCAGCGAGCCCCGGCAGGGGGCCCATTCACCCCTCCACTTT	CASSEPRQGAHSPLHF
TRBJ2-2	-	TRBV7-6	-	TGTGCCAGCACCCTCCTGATTACCGGGGAGCTGTTTTTT	CASTLLITGELFF
TRBJ2-5	TRBD1	TRBV7-9	-	TGTGCCAGCAACTCCGACAGGGACCGAGAGACCCAGTACTTC	CASNSDRDRETQYF
TRBJ1-1	TRBD1	TRBV29-1	-	TGCAGCGTTTGGCAGGGGGAATACACTGAAGCTTTCTTT	CSVWQGEYTEAFF
TRBJ2-5	TRBD2	TRBV29-1	few	TGCAGCGTTGACCCTAGCGGGGGATTCCAAGAGACCCAGTACTTC	CSVDPSGGFQETQYF
TRBJ2-5	TRBD1	TRBV6-1	-	TGTGCCAGCAGTCACTCACAGGGGAGAGAGACCCAGTACTTC	CASSHSQGRETQYF
TRBJ2-7	-	TRBV7-2	many	TGTGCCAGCAGCTTAGAGGGCAGCCTCGAGCAGTACTTC	CASSLEGSLEQYF
TRBJ2-1	TRBD2	TRBV7-9	-	TGTGCCAGCCATCTTGGGACTAGCGGGAATGAGCAGTTCTTC	CASHLGTSGNEQFF
TRBJ2-1	-	TRBV14	-	TGTGCCAGCAGCCAAGATAGTGGGGGGTACAATGAGCAGTTCTTC	CASSQDSGGYNEQFF
TRBJ2-3	-	TRBV20-1	-	TGCAGTGCTAGAGGAGGGGCCAGGGTGGAGGAGTATTTT	CSARGGARVEEYF
TRBJ2-5	TRBD1	TRBV7-9	few	TGTGCCAGCAGCTCACAGGGGGCCCGAGAGACCCAGTACTTC	CASSSQGARETQYF